This record looks at one T cell receptor (beta chain) sequence and its context. The CDR3 sequence is 16 residues long. Looked up from germline, CDR1 is SGHRS and CDR2 is YFSETQ. Between the trimmed V and J ends, which lost 3 bases and 0 bases, there was a span of 10 bases. These data are taken from a study of T cell responses to AZD1222 COVID-19 vaccine. Method: immunoSEQ multiplex PCR; TCRdb's copy keeps in-frame clones and lacks some. The table has about 140,000 clones, 92% seen once. The V call is TRBV5-1, the J call TRBJ2-6, with D possibly being TRBD1 or TRBD2 (5 bases each). The clonotype originates from an adult in good health. This sample comprised peripheral blood, obtained on day 0 of AZD1222 vaccination. The CDR3 loop is CASSSGPHSGANVLTF. DNA for the CDR3: TGCGCCAGCAGCTCGGGACCGCACTCTGGGGCCAACGTCCTGACTTTC.